This is a list of T cell receptor beta chains from one sample in a study of blood T cell repertoires in COVID-19. Some clones are missing from TCRdb's copy, which holds only in-frame ones; the method was immunoSEQ multiplex PCR. This sample has about 85,000 clones, with 87% found just once. Material for sequencing was peripheral blood. These receptors originate from a man aged 55-75 years with acute or convalescent COVID-19. CDR3s include the opening cysteine and the closing phenylalanine or tryptophan. A D gene is named only where the DNA matches it firmly. Clone size is shown for a subset of rows, as once, few, many or a class of expanded clone.

-	TRBJ1-1	13	TRBV5-5	-	CASRQESNTEAFF	TGTGCCAGCCGGCAGGAATCGAACACTGAAGCTTTCTTT
few	TRBJ2-2	16	TRBV7-6	-	CASSLASGQITGELFF	TGTGCCAGCAGCTTAGCCTCCGGACAGATCACCGGGGAGCTGTTTTTT
few	TRBJ1-5	13	TRBV28	-	CASRGDYDQPQHF	TGTGCCAGCAGGGGAGATTACGATCAGCCCCAGCATTTT
-	TRBJ1-1	13	TRBV6-6	TRBD1	CASSYGTGKGAFF	TGTGCCAGCAGTTACGGGACAGGGAAGGGAGCTTTCTTT
-	TRBJ2-1	19	TRBV7-3	TRBD1	CASSLTLSGTGGSYNEQFF	TGTGCCAGCAGCTTAACTCTATCCGGGACAGGGGGTTCCTACAATGAGCAGTTCTTC
-	TRBJ2-1	14	TRBV9	-	CASSVSGFLNEQFF	TGTGCCAGCAGCGTCTCGGGATTCCTCAATGAGCAGTTCTTC
-	TRBJ2-1	15	TRBV6-2/TRBV6-3	-	CASSQVNWEVNEQFF	TGTGCCAGCAGTCAAGTGAATTGGGAGGTGAATGAGCAGTTCTTC
once	TRBJ1-5	14	TRBV18	-	CASSPNGGNQPQHF	TGTGCCAGCTCACCGAACGGGGGCAATCAGCCCCAGCATTTT
-	TRBJ1-2	13	TRBV2	-	CASSAFRGNGYTF	TGTGCCAGCAGCGCATTCCGGGGGAATGGCTACACCTTC
once	TRBJ2-7	15	TRBV5-1	TRBD2	CASSSKPGTSGEQYF	TGCGCCAGCAGCAGTAAACCCGGGACTAGCGGCGAGCAGTACTTC
-	TRBJ2-1	17	TRBV7-2	TRBD2	CASSLDGLAGVLVGQFF	TGTGCCAGCAGCCTAGATGGCCTAGCGGGGGTCTTAGTAGGGCAGTTCTTC
-	TRBJ1-3	14	TRBV19	-	CASSPTASGNTIYF	TGTGCCAGTAGTCCGACAGCGTCTGGAAACACCATATATTTT
once	TRBJ2-1	13	TRBV18	-	CASSLTGYNEQFF	TGTGCCAGCTCGTTGACAGGCTACAATGAGCAGTTCTTC
once	TRBJ2-1	14	TRBV4-3	TRBD2	CASSQPGTNIEQFF	TGCGCCAGCAGCCAGCCCGGGACTAACATTGAGCAGTTCTTC
-	TRBJ2-1	13	TRBV2	TRBD2	CASSVIAGVEQFF	TGTGCCAGCAGTGTAATAGCGGGGGTTGAGCAGTTCTTC
-	TRBJ1-2	14	TRBV10-3	TRBD1	CAISELVGTAGYTF	TGTGCCATCAGTGAGTTGGTTGGGACAGCTGGCTACACCTTC
-	TRBJ2-5	13	TRBV7-8	-	CASRLGGQETQYF	TGTGCCAGCCGTTTGGGGGGCCAAGAGACCCAGTACTTC
-	TRBJ1-5	15	TRBV19	-	CASSMKWQSNQPQHF	TGTGCCAGTAGTATGAAATGGCAGAGCAATCAGCCCCAGCATTTT
-	TRBJ1-5	15	TRBV15	TRBD1	CATSRETGAVSPQHF	TGTGCCACCAGCAGAGAGACAGGGGCGGTGAGTCCCCAGCATTTT
once	TRBJ2-2	16	TRBV29-1	-	CSVEALSGSNTGELFF	TGCAGCGTTGAAGCCTTGTCGGGGAGTAACACCGGGGAGCTGTTTTTT
-	TRBJ1-3	15	TRBV5-1	-	CASSLAGDSGNTIYF	TGCGCCAGCAGCTTGGCCGGAGACTCTGGAAACACCATATATTTT
-	TRBJ2-1	15	TRBV24-1	-	CATSDLPGANNEQFF	TGTGCCACCAGTGATTTGCCAGGGGCAAACAATGAGCAGTTCTTC
-	TRBJ1-5	14	TRBV10-2	-	CASSPTGRRQPQHF	TGCGCCAGCAGTCCGACAGGTCGGAGGCAGCCCCAGCATTTT
once	TRBJ2-3	15	TRBV9	-	CASSGLTLLTDTQYF	TGTGCCAGCAGCGGCCTAACCTTGCTCACAGATACGCAGTATTTT
-	TRBJ2-7	19	TRBV7-3	TRBD2	CASEPTQSPSGGVSYEQYF	TGTGCCAGCGAACCAACCCAAAGCCCGAGCGGGGGGGTGTCCTACGAGCAGTACTTC
-	TRBJ2-7	15	TRBV28	-	CASSLPRGHNYEQYF	TGTGCCAGCAGTTTGCCCAGGGGCCACAACTACGAGCAGTACTTC
-	TRBJ1-6	13	TRBV12-3/TRBV12-4	-	CASSPGQGSPLHF	TGTGCCAGCAGTCCTGGACAAGGTTCACCCCTCCACTTT
-	TRBJ1-5	13	TRBV7-2	-	CASSLEAGQPQHF	TGTGCCAGCAGCTTAGAGGCGGGTCAGCCCCAGCATTTT
-	TRBJ2-2	16	TRBV5-4	-	CASTPGSGRGTGELFF	TGTGCCAGCACCCCGGGGTCCGGGCGCGGCACCGGGGAGCTGTTTTTT
-	TRBJ1-4	15	TRBV9	-	CASSASGTYNEKLFF	TGTGCCAGCAGCGCATCCGGGACATATAATGAAAAACTGTTTTTT
-	TRBJ2-4	15	TRBV30	-	CAWSWGRGASGVRYF	-
-	TRBJ1-5	15	TRBV27	-	CASSFAAVGNQPQHF	TGTGCCAGCAGTTTTGCGGCCGTGGGCAATCAGCCCCAGCATTTT
-	TRBJ2-7	14	TRBV7-8	-	CASRLRVLDYEQYF	TGTGCCAGCCGCCTTCGGGTTCTGGACTACGAGCAGTACTTC
many	TRBJ2-7	14	TRBV5-6	TRBD2	CASSLRTSGRSQYF	TGTGCCAGCAGCTTGAGAACTAGCGGGAGATCACAGTACTTC
-	TRBJ2-1	15	TRBV7-3	TRBD1	CASSPGTASYNEQFF	TGTGCCAGCAGCCCTGGGACAGCCTCCTACAATGAGCAGTTCTTC
-	TRBJ2-3	18	TRBV5-5	TRBD2	CASSPLTGLAGGTDTQYF	TGTGCCAGCAGCCCCCTGACAGGACTAGCGGGGGGCACAGATACGCAGTATTTT
-	TRBJ2-7	13	TRBV7-4	TRBD2	CASGIAGEREQYF	TGTGCCAGCGGTATAGCGGGGGAGCGGGAGCAGTACTTC
medium-sized	TRBJ2-2	17	TRBV15	TRBD1	CATSNTGEVGNTGELFF	TGTGCCACCAGCAACACAGGGGAAGTCGGCAACACCGGGGAGCTGTTTTTT
-	TRBJ1-5	17	TRBV19	TRBD1	CASSIRDRGSSNQPQHF	TGTGCCAGTAGTATAAGGGACAGGGGATCTAGCAATCAGCCCCAGCATTTT
-	TRBJ2-1	13	TRBV5-1	TRBD2	CASSLVSGDEQFF	TGCGCCAGCAGCTTGGTAAGCGGGGATGAGCAGTTCTTC
-	TRBJ1-1	17	TRBV7-9	TRBD1	CASSLCLQGGRSTEAFF	TGTGCCAGCAGCTTATGCTTACAGGGGGGACGAAGCACTGAAGCTTTCTTT
-	TRBJ2-5	16	TRBV11-2	TRBD1	CASSLDLQGAEETQYF	TGTGCCAGCAGCTTAGATCTTCAGGGGGCGGAGGAGACCCAGTACTTC
-	TRBJ2-1	15	TRBV9	-	CASSTLDSSYNEQFF	TGTGCCAGCAGCACTTTAGACAGCTCCTACAATGAGCAGTTCTTC
-	TRBJ1-2	16	TRBV7-8	-	CASSVTGGDPLHGYTF	TGTGCCAGCAGCGTCACGGGGGGTGATCCCCTCCATGGCTACACCTTC
-	TRBJ1-5	16	TRBV19	TRBD1	CASSLRDRGANQPQHF	TGTGCCAGTAGTCTGAGGGACAGGGGAGCCAATCAGCCCCAGCATTTT
-	TRBJ2-1	16	TRBV13	TRBD1	CASSSSGTGLYNEQFF	TGTGCCAGCAGCTCGAGCGGGACAGGGCTCTACAATGAGCAGTTCTTC
-	TRBJ1-5	13	TRBV3-1/TRBV3-2	TRBD1	CASSLDRNQPQHF	TGTGCCAGCAGCTTGGACAGGAATCAGCCCCAGCATTTT
-	TRBJ1-1	13	TRBV10-2	-	CASREAGSTEAFF	TGCGCCAGCAGGGAAGCGGGGAGTACTGAAGCTTTCTTT
-	TRBJ1-2	10	TRBV30	TRBD1	CAYRGYGYTF	TGTGCTTACAGGGGGTATGGCTACACCTTC
-	TRBJ2-1	16	TRBV6-2/TRBV6-3	-	CASSTPRRLRGNEQFF	TGTGCCAGCAGTACTCCGAGGCGCCTACGTGGAAATGAGCAGTTCTTC
-	TRBJ1-5	15	TRBV23-1	-	CASSQIIRGNQPQHF	TGCGCCAGCAGTCAAATTATAAGGGGGAATCAGCCCCAGCATTTT